Given below is one TCR beta chain in context. J gave up 7 bases and V 5 bases, and 8 bases lay outside the gene matches. Looked up from germline, CDR1 is SGHTA and CDR2 is FQGNSA. The CDR3 is made up of 15 amino acids. In the study's own analysis: It was from reference gene primer amplification that nucleated cell counts were estimated. Sequenced by immunoSEQ multiplex PCR; TCRdb stores in-frame clones only, minus some. The V and J calls and clone size are taken from that table; D and trimming were inferred from the DNA. The table has some 140,000 clones, around three quarters seen once. The entry originates in a study of blood T cell repertoires in COVID-19. About the study: Researchers got acute and convalescent COVID-19 samples from the United States, Italy and Spain. The cDNA or gDNA used as material had been derived from T cells, B-cell-depleted T cells, or PBMCs.

The source material was peripheral blood. The sequence derives from a man between 60 and 70 years old with acute or convalescent COVID-19. The chain joins TRBV7-2 to TRBJ1-4, with 9 bases aligning to TRBD1. This chain's CDR3 is CASSLEGQGGEKLFF. CDR3 nucleotide sequence: TGTGCCAGCAGCCTAGAGGGACAGGGCGGTGAAAAACTGTTTTTT.